In its sample, the clone carrying this TCR beta chain was seen a few times. As yet, its antigen is unknown. Each CDR3 protein is one row after TCRdb ran MiXCR on the reads. Of approximately 910,000 distinct CDR3 sequences listed, approximately 31% are singletons. This CDR3 spans 14 amino acids. Trimming took 0 bases from V and 4 from J, leaving 10 bases between them. In germline, CDR1 is SGHNT, CDR2 YYREEE (reference sequence). This sample was taken from a study of T cell repertoires in cytomegalovirus infection. The study's findings and limits: Clonotypes of TCR beta that were HLA-C-restricted and CMV-specific dominated the ex vivo response. Totalled public TCR beta family frequency picked out people who carried CMV plus the relevant HLA.

The input for sequencing was cultured CD8+ T cells from PBMCs, taken from culture after CMV antigen stimulation. This TCR derives from a human donor in good health (CMV status not recorded). Some clones in this sample may be carry-over from other donors' samples. The chain has TRBV5-4 and TRBJ2-5; a weak D match, TRBD1 (6 bases). The CDR3: CASSLEQGGETQYF. CDR3 in DNA: TGTGCCAGCAGCTTGGAACAGGGTGGAGAGACCCAGTACTTC.